Listed below are T cell receptor beta chains from one sample, sequenced in a study of cytomegalovirus exposure and HLA in healthy donors. Sequencing was performed with immunoSEQ multiplex PCR; in TCRdb, only in-frame clones are kept and a portion is missing. There are roughly 75,000 clones in the sample; approximately 93% occur only once, and around 2.1% lies in the top ten. The sequenced material came from PBMCs. The receptors derive from a young woman in good health and CMV-seronegative. Both conserved end residues are part of each CDR3. The D gene is left open where the match is weak.

d_gene,v_gene,j_gene,CDR3aa
.,TRBV7-9,TRBJ2-1,CASSSTHPTQGHNEQFF
TRBD1,TRBV6-5,TRBJ1-2,CASSYAGGNYGYTF
TRBD2,TRBV29-1,TRBJ2-7,CSVVLAGVAYEQYF
.,TRBV28,TRBJ1-5,CASSLLGPQPQHF
TRBD2,TRBV2,TRBJ2-3,CASKVFAGGTDTQYF
.,TRBV5-6,TRBJ2-3,CASSFGGTDTQYF
TRBD1,TRBV18,TRBJ1-4,CASSPTTGDEKLFF
.,TRBV5-1,TRBJ1-2,CASSKQDAQRGGYGYTF
.,TRBV4-3,TRBJ1-1,CASSQVGANTEAFF
.,TRBV5-1,TRBJ2-7,CASSTTGAYEQYF
TRBD1,TRBV7-9,TRBJ1-5,CASSPGQGNNQPQHF
.,TRBV29-1,TRBJ1-1,CSVRDNKPQAFF
TRBD1,TRBV6-6,TRBJ2-7,CASSYDRAYEQYF
TRBD1,TRBV6-4,TRBJ2-1,CASSGSTGDVNEQFF
TRBD2,TRBV27,TRBJ2-1,CASSFGTRGVNEQFF
TRBD1,TRBV27,TRBJ1-1,CASSLMGQLNEAFF
.,TRBV11-2,TRBJ1-1,CASSLGTSLVTEAFF
.,TRBV29-1,TRBJ1-2,CSVEVGQGCTF
TRBD1,TRBV6-5,TRBJ1-5,CASSSLTGGQPQHF
.,TRBV7-9,TRBJ1-4,CASSSSRGTNEKLFF
TRBD2,TRBV15,TRBJ2-1,CATRGTSGRNEQFF
.,TRBV7-9,TRBJ2-7,CASSLPGIYEQYF
TRBD1,TRBV6-5,TRBJ1-2,CASSPQGALGYTF
.,TRBV27,TRBJ1-5,CASSSGEYQPQHF
TRBD1,TRBV19,TRBJ1-5,CASSGTDNILNQPQHF
TRBD1,TRBV2,TRBJ1-2,CASSRQGMDGYTF
.,TRBV2,TRBJ1-2,CASSEPRGYGYTF
.,TRBV28,TRBJ2-7,CASTGGDRYYEQYF
.,TRBV7-9,TRBJ1-5,CASSNLDNNQPQHF
TRBD2,TRBV5-6,TRBJ2-5,CATYGTSGMGAETQYF
TRBD2,TRBV27,TRBJ2-2,CASSSGLAANTGELFF
TRBD2,TRBV7-9,TRBJ2-1,CASSHTRLAGTTYNEQFF
TRBD2,TRBV9,TRBJ2-7,CASSFGLAGGPRAYEQYF
.,TRBV2,TRBJ2-3,CASSEALAGDTQYF
.,TRBV27,TRBJ2-5,CASSPNRAGTQYF
.,TRBV9,TRBJ1-2,CASSVDQGTYGYTF
TRBD1,TRBV29-1,TRBJ2-7,CSVEKGDRSSYEQYF
.,TRBV27,TRBJ1-3,CASGQLGSSGNTIYF
.,TRBV6-1,TRBJ1-2,CASSDGREYGYTF
TRBD1,TRBV4-1,TRBJ2-1,CASSQLLGTGRIRLSYNEQFF
TRBD1,TRBV2,TRBJ1-2,CASSGTGGRDGYTF
TRBD2,TRBV19,TRBJ2-7,CASSILTAGEQYF
.,TRBV7-8,TRBJ2-7,CASSLPGQSYEQYF
.,TRBV18,TRBJ1-1,CASSPLQAGTEAFF
TRBD1,TRBV25-1,TRBJ2-2,CASRTGEAGELFF
TRBD2,TRBV27,TRBJ2-1,CASGLASHNEQFF
.,TRBV5-1,TRBJ2-1,CASSSQGPSYNEQFF
TRBD1,TRBV5-1,TRBJ2-7,CASSLDRGSLYEQYF
.,TRBV6-1,TRBJ1-4,CASSEEEGSVEKLFF
.,TRBV18,TRBJ2-5,CASSPANSQETQYF
.,TRBV20-1,TRBJ2-3,CSAPRTDTQYF
TRBD2,TRBV27,TRBJ2-1,CASSLSRGSLDEQFF
TRBD2,TRBV5-4,TRBJ2-1,CASSTWTSGSGNEQFF
.,TRBV7-9,TRBJ1-1,CASSLRGNTEAFF
.,TRBV6-1,TRBJ2-5,CASMRPLLQETQYF